This T cell receptor (beta chain) was documented in a study of T and B cells in COVID-19 patients. Study information: Active-infection patients were older, median 67 years, than recovered patients, median around 34 years.

This clonotype ranks as medium-sized. No antigen is known for it. Multiplex PCR with BIOMED2 TRB-A/B primer pools amplified TRB rearrangements. TCRdb recomputed calls from the multiplex PCR reads with MiXCR, one row per CDR3 protein. This table holds 5,000 to 5,500 distinct CDR3 sequences, 21% found once. TRB was amplified from approximately 250-500 ng of blood genomic DNA. Study-level findings and limits: Exclusive to the recovered cohort were 2,000 to 2,500 TCR clusters, around 31 of them with low generation probability. Early severe-case samples and blood from mildly ill patients during symptoms were in short supply. Highly clonal in active COVID-19, TRB repertoires exceeded healthy-donor diversity and richness at recovery.

The germline V gene encodes CDR1 SGHDT and CDR2 YYEEEE. V was pared by 0 bases and J by 0 bases, with 4 bases between. The CDR3 runs 13 residues. This receptor was identified in a human donor with active COVID-19. The sample comprised blood. J is TRBJ2-7 and V is TRBV5-6; no clear D gene. CDR3: CASSLGSSYEQYF. The CDR3 coding sequence is TGTGCCAGCAGCTTGGGAAGCTCCTACGAGCAGTACTTC.